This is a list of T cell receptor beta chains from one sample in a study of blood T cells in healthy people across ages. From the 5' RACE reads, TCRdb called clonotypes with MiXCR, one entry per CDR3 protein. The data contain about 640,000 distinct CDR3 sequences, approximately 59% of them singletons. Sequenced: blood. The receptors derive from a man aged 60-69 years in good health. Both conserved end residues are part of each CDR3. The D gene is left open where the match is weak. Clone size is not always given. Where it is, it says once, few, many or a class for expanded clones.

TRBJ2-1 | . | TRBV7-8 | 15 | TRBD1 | CASRRGQGIVYEQFF | TGTGCCAGCAGGCGGGGACAGGGGATTGTCTATGAGCAGTTCTTC
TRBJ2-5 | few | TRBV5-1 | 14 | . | CASSFRDHQETQYF | TGCGCCAGCAGCTTCCGGGACCACCAAGAGACCCAGTACTTC
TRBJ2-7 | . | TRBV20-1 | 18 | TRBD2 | CSASPRVAGGRGYNEQYF | TGCAGTGCTAGCCCTAGGGTAGCGGGGGGGCGGGGTTACAATGAGCAGTACTTC
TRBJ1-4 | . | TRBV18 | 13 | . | CASSRRLEEKLFF | TGTGCCAGCTCACGTCGACTGGAGGAAAAACTGTTTTTT
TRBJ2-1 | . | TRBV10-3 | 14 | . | CAISRSSPGNEQFF | TGTGCCATCAGTCGGTCTAGTCCGGGGAATGAGCAGTTCTTC
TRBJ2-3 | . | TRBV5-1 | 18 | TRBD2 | CASSLAPSGGTLTDTQYF | TGCGCCAGCAGCTTGGCCCCTAGCGGGGGGACCCTCACAGATACGCAGTATTTT
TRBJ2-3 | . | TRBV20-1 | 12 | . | CSASTAADTQYF | TGCAGTGCTAGCACAGCGGCAGATACGCAGTATTTT
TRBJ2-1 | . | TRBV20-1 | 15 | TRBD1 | CSARVLRTGYNEQFF | TGCAGTGCTAGAGTACTCCGGACAGGGTACAATGAGCAGTTCTTC
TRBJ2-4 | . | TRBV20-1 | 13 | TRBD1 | CSARMTGENIQYF | TGCAGTGCTAGGATGACAGGGGAAAACATTCAGTACTTC
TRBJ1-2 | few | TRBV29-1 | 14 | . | CSVHSFGETYGYTF | TGCAGCGTTCATTCTTTCGGGGAGACCTATGGCTACACCTTC
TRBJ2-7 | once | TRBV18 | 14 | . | CASSPLGHTYEQYF | TGTGCCAGCTCACCACTAGGACATACCTACGAGCAGTACTTC
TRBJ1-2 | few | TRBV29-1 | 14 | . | CSVEENTANYGYTF | TGCAGCGTTGAAGAGAACACCGCTAACTATGGCTACACCTTC
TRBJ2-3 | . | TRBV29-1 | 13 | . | CSVGGRSTDTQYF | TGCAGCGTTGGGGGCAGGTCCACAGATACGCAGTATTTT
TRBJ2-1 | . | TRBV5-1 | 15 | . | CASSLDTTKGNEQFF | TGCGCCAGCAGCTTAGACACTACAAAGGGGAATGAGCAGTTCTTC
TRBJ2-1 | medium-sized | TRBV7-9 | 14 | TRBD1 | CASSLGTGEGEQFF | TGTGCCAGCAGCTTAGGGACAGGGGAGGGTGAGCAGTTCTTC
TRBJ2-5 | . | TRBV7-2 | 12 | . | CTSSPPQETQYF | TGTACCAGCAGCCCCCCGCAAGAGACCCAGTACTTC
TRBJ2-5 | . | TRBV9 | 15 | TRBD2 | CASSEGLALKETQYF | TGTGCCAGCAGCGAGGGACTAGCTCTCAAAGAGACCCAGTACTTC
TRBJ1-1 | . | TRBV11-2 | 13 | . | CASSLGPDTEAFF | TGTGCCAGCAGCTTAGGGCCGGACACTGAAGCTTTCTTT
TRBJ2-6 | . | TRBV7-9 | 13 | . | CANSQSGANVLTF | TGTGCCAACAGCCAGTCTGGGGCCAACGTCCTGACTTTC
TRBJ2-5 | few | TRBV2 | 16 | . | CASRARGTSRGETQYF | TGTGCCAGCAGAGCCCGAGGGACTTCCCGGGGAGAGACCCAGTACTTC
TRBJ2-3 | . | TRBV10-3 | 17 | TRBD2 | CAISSTGAGGPTDTQYF | TGTGCCATCAGTTCGACTGGGGCGGGGGGCCCCACAGATACGCAGTATTTT
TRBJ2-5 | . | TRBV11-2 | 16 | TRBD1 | CASSLVSGTGAETQYF | TGTGCCAGCAGCTTAGTTTCCGGGACAGGCGCAGAGACCCAGTACTTC
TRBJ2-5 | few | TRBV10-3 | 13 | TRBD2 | CAIRVAGGETQYF | TGTGCCATCAGAGTAGCGGGCGGGGAGACCCAGTACTTC
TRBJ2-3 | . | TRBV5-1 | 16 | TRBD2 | CASSLEAGVTTDTQYF | TGCGCCAGCAGCTTGGAAGCGGGGGTTACCACAGATACGCAGTATTTT